This T cell receptor beta chain was observed in a study of identical twins. Broader study findings: Within cord blood, abundant beta clonotypes carried fewer insertions, but memory repertoires showed no such trend.

Looked up from germline, CDR1 is KGHSH and CDR2 is LQKENI. This CDR3 is 16 amino acids long. With 3 bases clipped from V and 2 bases from J, the junction kept 8 bases outside the gene matches. MiXCR, applied by TCRdb to the 5' RACE reads, yields one record per CDR3 protein. Here the sample spans 700,000 or so distinct CDR3 sequences, approximately 9% being singletons. About this clonotype itself: The antigen remains undetermined.

Another study also made use of these data, one on yellow fever vaccine responses in identical twins. That paper notes: Reported findings indicate that twins' vaccine T cell responses seemed partially convergent, partially personalized.

The source material was PBMCs. This clonotype originated in a young woman in good health. This rearrangement joins TRBV18 to TRBJ1-1, with 8 bases that match TRBD1. The CDR3 DNA reads as TGTGCCAGCTCACCTCTCGGACAGGGACAAAACACTGAAGCTTTCTTT. Translating it yields CASSPLGQGQNTEAFF.